These 14 T cell receptor beta chains share one sample of origin, sequenced in a study of T cell repertoires in cytomegalovirus infection. These receptors lack a known antigen. TCRdb ran MiXCR on the reads and lists one entry per CDR3 protein. The sample has 400,000 to 600,000 distinct CDR3 sequences, about 42% seen once. The specimen was cultured PBMCs, collected from culture after CMV antigen stimulation. The receptors come from a human donor in good health (CMV status not recorded). Some clones in this sample may be carry-over from other donors' samples.

This rearrangement joins TRBV20-1 to TRBJ2-3; D not certain. Looked up from germline, CDR1 is DFQATT and CDR2 is SNEGSKA (reference sequence). The CDR3 length is 12 residues. V lost 6 bases and J 4 bases, leaving 11 bases between the germline ends. In nucleotides, the CDR3 is TGCAGTGCGCCAACCCGCCCAGATACGCAGTATTTT. Translating it yields CSAPTRPDTQYF.

The V gene is TRBV6-1, the J gene TRBJ1-5; 7 bases agree with TRBD1. This CDR3 comprises 16 residues. From germline, CDR1 is MNHNS and CDR2 SASEGT. Trimming cost V 6 bases and J 0 bases; bases outside gene matches: 8. The CDR3 is CASSRGDSYSNQPQHF. The CDR3 nucleotides read TGTGCCAGCAGCCGCGGGGACAGCTATAGCAATCAGCCCCAGCATTTT.

The chain joins TRBV12-3 or TRBV12-4 to TRBJ1-5, with D unclear. CDR3 length: 15 residues. V gave up 7 bases and J gave up 1 base, with 14 bases separating them. The CDR3 nucleotides read TGTGCCAGCAACCGTGGGTGGCCGAGCAATCAGCCCCAGCATTTT. Translated: CASNRGWPSNQPQHF.

The chain links TRBV28 to TRBJ1-5; no definite D call. Trimming removed 8 bases at V and 9 bases at J, with 14 bases between. Germline-derived CDR1 and CDR2 are MDHEN and SYDVKM. This CDR3 comprises 12 residues. In DNA, the CDR3 is TGTGCCAGCCGGCCGGGCGGTAGGCCCCAGCATTTT. Translation: CASRPGGRPQHF. The entire variable domain, with the rest obtained from reference TRBV28 and TRBJ1-5, is as follows: DVKVTQSSRYLVKRTGEKVFLECVQDMDHENMFWYRQDPGLGLRLIYFSYDVKMKEKGDIPEGYSVSREKKERFSLILESASTNQTSMYLCASRPGGRPQHFGDGTRLSIL.

Here the CDR3 reads CSARRGGRYEQYF. CDR3 DNA: TGCAGTGCTAGACGGGGGGGCAGGTACGAGCAGTACTTC. The chain links TRBV20-1 to TRBJ2-7; 8 bases are a match to TRBD2. V was clipped by 2 bases and J by 4 bases; unmatched bases: 4. The CDR3 length is 13 residues. Germline assignment: CDR1 DFQATT and CDR2 SNEGSKA (reference sequence).

The chain couples TRBV12-3 or TRBV12-4 to TRBJ1-6; a weak D match, TRBD1 (5 bases). This CDR3 contains 15 residues. The V gene lost 1 base and the J gene lost 10 bases, with 14 bases spanning the gap. CDR3 loop: CASSLVQGIFSPLHF. For the CDR3, the DNA is TGTGCCAGCAGTTTAGTCCAGGGCATTTTCTCACCCCTCCACTTT.

The chain links TRBV7-8 to TRBJ2-6; unclear D gene. V dropped 2 bases and J dropped 0 bases, with 5 bases sitting between them. The CDR3 spans 15 residues. Germline loops: CDR1 SGHVS, CDR2 FQNEAQ. Here the CDR3 DNA reads TGTGCCAGCAGCTTACAGAACTCTGGGGCCAACGTCCTGACTTTC. It encodes CASSLQNSGANVLTF.

This clonotype was counted ten times or more. V and J are TRBV7-2 and TRBJ2-1; D remains unclear. This CDR3 spans 13 amino acids. Between the trimmed V and J ends, which lost 2 bases and 5 bases, there was a span of 7 bases. Germline loops: CDR1 SGHTA, CDR2 FQGNSA. DNA of the CDR3: TGTGCCAGCAGCTTATTAGAAAACAATGAGCAGTTCTTC. Its protein product is CASSLLENNEQFF.

This clonotype has a single count. This rearrangement joins TRBV12-3 or TRBV12-4 to TRBJ2-5; D unclear. V was trimmed by 3 bases and J by 3 bases, leaving 11 bases between them. The CDR3 has 14 residues. The CDR3 region is CASSLTPGKETQYF. DNA for the CDR3: TGTGCCAGCAGTTTGACCCCAGGAAAAGAGACCCAGTACTTC.

V is TRBV20-1 and J is TRBJ2-1; 7 bases fit TRBD2. V gave up 0 bases and J gave up 7 bases; unmatched junction bases: 9. This CDR3 has 15 residues. Looked up from germline, CDR1 is DFQATT and CDR2 is SNEGSKA (reference sequence). CDR3 nucleotides: TGCAGTGCTAGAGATCCCCTCAGCGGGAAAAATGAGCAGTTCTTC. It codes for CSARDPLSGKNEQFF.

The V gene is TRBV7-2, the J gene TRBJ2-1; tentative D call: TRBD1 (6 bases). Germline V gives CDR1 SGHTA, CDR2 FQGNSA. This CDR3 comprises 13 residues. Trimming pared 6 bases from V and 2 bases from J, leaving 8 bases between. CDR3 DNA sequence: TGTGCCAGCAGGGCAGGGGCCTACAATGAGCAGTTCTTC. This translates into CASRAGAYNEQFF.

The gene calls are TRBV7-2 and TRBJ2-5; either TRBD1 or TRBD2 may supply D (6 bases each). Trimming took 5 bases from V and 4 from J, leaving 20 bases between them. Germline V gene data show CDR1 as SGHTA and CDR2 as FQGNSA. The CDR3 length is 16 residues. CDR3 in DNA: TGTGCCAGCAGCCCCATTCCCCGGGGGCGCGGAGAGACCCAGTACTTC. This translates into CASSPIPRGRGETQYF.

The chain links TRBV6-1 to TRBJ1-4, with D tentatively TRBD1 (5 bases). Germline V gene sequence: CDR1 MNHNS, CDR2 SASEGT. This CDR3 has 16 residues. Deletions cut 2 bases from V and 7 bases from J, with 17 bases between. The CDR3: CASSEFPPSGGEKLFF. The CDR3 DNA reads as TGTGCCAGCAGTGAATTCCCCCCCTCCGGGGGTGAAAAACTGTTTTTT.

The chain has TRBV4-3 and TRBJ2-4; 9 bases are a match to TRBD2. Germline V lookup: CDR1 LGHNA, CDR2 YSLEER. This CDR3 spans 15 amino acids. V lost 1 base and J lost 6; bases outside the gene matches: 4. The CDR3 region is CASSQVAGVANIQYF. As DNA, the CDR3 is TGCGCCAGCAGCCAAGTAGCGGGAGTGGCAAACATTCAGTACTTC.